A selection of T cell receptor beta chains follows, all from one sample in a study of cytomegalovirus exposure and HLA in healthy donors. Generated by immunoSEQ multiplex PCR, the TCRdb table keeps only in-frame clones and is missing some. The sample yields tens of thousands of clones, around 96% seen once. Sequenced: PBMCs. These receptors were collected from a young woman in good health and CMV-seronegative. CDR3s include the opening cysteine and the closing phenylalanine or tryptophan. D genes are given only for firm matches. Rows may omit the clone size; those that give it use once, few, many or a size class.

TRBJ2-1,TRBV5-1,TRBD2,-,CASSPGLAGSPSSYNEQFF,TGCGCCAGCAGCCCGGGACTAGCGGGAAGCCCCAGCTCCTACAATGAGCAGTTCTTC
TRBJ1-1,TRBV28,-,-,CASNKQGRRFF,TGTGCCAGCAACAAACAGGGCAGGCGGTTCTTT
TRBJ1-2,TRBV19,-,-,CASSIQGSPPYGYTF,TGTGCCAGTAGTATTCAGGGTTCGCCACCCTATGGCTACACCTTC
TRBJ2-1,TRBV5-1,-,-,CASSLDPSSYNEQFF,TGCGCCAGCAGCTTGGATCCGAGCTCCTACAATGAGCAGTTCTTC
TRBJ1-4,TRBV9,TRBD1,-,CASSRQTGGVNEKLFF,TGTGCCAGCAGCAGACAAACAGGGGGCGTTAACGAAAAACTGTTTTTT
TRBJ2-7,TRBV27,-,-,CASSPLGPAYEQYF,TGTGCCAGCAGTCCGTTGGGGCCCGCCTACGAGCAGTACTTC
TRBJ2-7,TRBV6-5,TRBD1,-,CASSYRSGQGAAQYF,TGTGCCAGCAGTTACCGCTCGGGACAGGGAGCCGCCCAGTACTTC
TRBJ1-1,TRBV28,TRBD1,-,CASNKIQGSTEAFF,TGTGCCAGCAACAAGATACAGGGGTCCACTGAAGCTTTCTTT
TRBJ1-4,TRBV10-3,-,once,CAISELRGGGPREKLFF,TGTGCCATCAGTGAGTTGCGGGGCGGGGGGCCGCGCGAAAAACTGTTTTTT
TRBJ2-2,TRBV6-5,TRBD1,-,CASSYSGQGGTGELFF,TGTGCCAGCAGTTACTCGGGACAGGGTGGCACCGGGGAGCTGTTTTTT
TRBJ2-5,TRBV2,TRBD1,-,CASSSGQIIQETQYF,TGTGCCAGCAGCTCGGGACAGATCATCCAAGAGACCCAGTACTTC
TRBJ2-1,TRBV11-3,-,-,CASSSRGYNEQFF,TGTGCCAGCAGCTCCCGAGGGTACAATGAGCAGTTCTTC
TRBJ2-5,TRBV5-1,TRBD1,-,CASSLGGGRGETQYF,TGCGCCAGCAGCTTGGGAGGGGGCCGCGGGGAGACCCAGTACTTC
TRBJ2-3,TRBV18,TRBD2,-,CASSPVRTSGGADTQYF,TGTGCCAGCTCACCCGTTCGCACTAGCGGGGGGGCAGATACGCAGTATTTT
TRBJ1-1,TRBV10-3,-,-,CAISTPSGGNTEAFF,TGTGCCATCAGTACCCCGAGTGGTGGGAACACTGAAGCTTTCTTT
TRBJ1-1,TRBV11-2,TRBD1,-,CASSLDRAEAFF,TGTGCCAGCAGCTTGGACAGGGCTGAAGCTTTCTTT
TRBJ2-7,TRBV18,-,-,CASSRIPQAPYEQYF,TGTGCCAGCTCACGGATACCCCAGGCCCCCTACGAGCAGTACTTC
TRBJ2-7,TRBV19,-,-,CASSIGQGGPYEQYF,TGTGCCAGTAGTATAGGACAGGGAGGCCCCTACGAGCAGTACTTC
TRBJ2-5,TRBV5-6,-,-,CASSFGGAGTQYF,TGTGCCAGCAGCTTTGGGGGGGCGGGGACCCAGTACTTC
TRBJ2-7,TRBV18,TRBD1,-,CASSPGTGEGEQYF,TGTGCCAGCTCACCAGGGACAGGGGAGGGCGAGCAGTACTTC
TRBJ1-1,TRBV5-6,TRBD1,once,CASSLDGDRLMNTEAFF,TGTGCCAGCAGCTTGGATGGGGACAGGCTCATGAACACTGAAGCTTTCTTT
TRBJ1-1,TRBV30,TRBD1,-,CAWSTPTGGAGNTEAFF,TGTGCCTGGAGTACTCCGACAGGGGGCGCGGGGAACACTGAAGCTTTCTTT
TRBJ2-3,TRBV5-6,-,-,CASSLPTGGGPSTDTQYF,TGTGCCAGCAGCTTGCCAACGGGGGGCGGACCGAGCACAGATACGCAGTATTTT
TRBJ1-1,TRBV9,TRBD1,-,CASSVGGTGTTEAFF,TGTGCCAGCAGCGTAGGTGGGACAGGGACCACTGAAGCTTTCTTT
TRBJ1-2,TRBV10-3,-,-,CAIRPGSYGYTF,TGTGCCATCAGACCGGGGTCCTATGGCTACACCTTC
TRBJ2-1,TRBV27,-,-,CASSRPLVGFNEQFF,TGTGCCAGCAGCCGCCCCCTAGTTGGTTTCAATGAGCAGTTCTTC
TRBJ2-1,TRBV9,TRBD2,once,CASSVGVAGELEQFF,TGTGCCAGCAGCGTAGGAGTAGCGGGAGAGTTGGAGCAGTTCTTC
TRBJ1-2,TRBV21-1,-,-,CASSKAGVPLCYTF,TGTGCCAGCAGCAAAGCCGGGGTTCCCCTTTGCTACACCTTC
TRBJ2-2,TRBV11-3,-,-,CASSLEGSLNTGELFF,TGTGCCAGCAGCTTAGAGGGCAGCTTGAACACCGGGGAGCTGTTTTTT
TRBJ2-7,TRBV10-3,-,-,CAISGGERSSYEQYF,TGTGCCATCAGTGGGGGGGAGCGAAGCTCCTACGAGCAGTACTTC
TRBJ2-3,TRBV4-3,TRBD2,-,CASSLGRSGGPTNTQYF,TGCGCCAGCAGCCTCGGCCGGAGCGGGGGGCCCACTAATACGCAGTATTTT
TRBJ2-7,TRBV7-2,-,-,CASSLRPGAAYEQYF,TGTGCCAGCAGCTTGCGCCCTGGGGCGGCCTACGAGCAGTACTTC